The 23 T cell receptor beta chains in this list originate from one sample, sequenced in a study of PD-1 blockade in classical Hodgkin lymphoma. Every patient was affected by relapse after autologous stem cell transplantation, while exposure to brentuximab vedotin was not uniform. Assay: immunoSEQ multiplex PCR; the TCRdb copy retains only in-frame clones and omits some. This sample has roughly 60,000 clones; 88% occur once, and the top ten carry about 5.8%. Sequences were derived from peripheral blood mononuclear cells (PBMCs), sampled before the second cycle of nivolumab. All receptors come from a human donor with classical Hodgkin lymphoma.

This clone was picked up a small number of times. The rearrangement joins TRBV5-1 to TRBJ2-3; D gene ambiguous. The CDR3 runs 11 residues. Per germline, CDR1 SGHRS and CDR2 YFSETQ. Trimming stripped 0 bases from V and 5 bases from J, with 1 base between. The CDR3 DNA sequence: TGCGCCAGCAGCTTGGAAGATACGCAGTATTTT. Amino acid sequence: CASSLEDTQYF.

CDR3 DNA: TGTGCCAGCAGCTCTGATCTCCTCCAAGAGACCCAGTACTTC. It codes for CASSSDLLQETQYF. The V gene is TRBV5-6, the J gene TRBJ2-5; no clear D gene. V was cut by 3 bases and J by 1 base, with 10 bases left in between. The CDR3 consists of 14 residues. Germline lookup yields CDR1 SGHDT and CDR2 YYEEEE.

This clone was counted once. A junction boundary mismatches the germline segment, possibly from a read error. The CDR3 coding sequence is TGCGCCAGCAGCTTGGTTGGACAGGGAGCGCCTGGCAACACCATATATTTT. Translated: CASSLVGQGAPGNTIYF. This chain connects TRBV5-1 to TRBJ1-3, with 8 bases aligning to TRBD1. Germline V gene lookup returns CDR1 SGHRS and CDR2 YFSETQ. This CDR3 region has 17 residues.

This clone was detected only a few times. The chain combines TRBV7-9 with TRBJ2-1, with D uncertain. The CDR3 covers 16 residues. Germline assignment: CDR1 SEHNR and CDR2 FQNEAQ (reference sequence). V was trimmed by 4 bases and J by 5 bases, leaving 18 bases between them. The DNA for the CDR3 is TGTGCCAGCAGCTCGCTGACGACCGGCTCAAACAATGAGCAGTTCTTC. Translating it yields CASSSLTTGSNNEQFF. The full variable domain, its missing parts supplied by reference TRBV7-9 and TRBJ2-1, is DTGVSQNPRHKITKRGQNVTFRCDPISEHNRLYWYRQTLGQGPEFLTYFQNEAQLEKSRLLSDRFSAERPKGSFSTLEIQRTEQGDSAMYLCASSSLTTGSNNEQFFGPGTRLTVL.

This chain links TRBV4-1 with TRBJ2-7; TRBD1 or TRBD2 may be the D gene (5 bases each). V was pared by 4 bases and J by 4 bases, with 11 bases between. Germline CDR1 and CDR2: MGHRA and YSYEKL. This CDR3 is built from 13 residues. CDR3 in amino acids: CASSLQGEYEQYF. The CDR3 DNA follows: TGCGCCAGCAGCCTCCAAGGGGAGTACGAGCAGTACTTC.

The V gene is TRBV19, the J gene TRBJ2-5; D could derive from TRBD1 or TRBD2 (5 bases each). Germline values: CDR1 LNHDA, CDR2 SQIVND (reference sequence). The V gene lost 0 bases and the J gene lost 3 bases, with 20 bases spanning the gap. The CDR3 runs to 18 residues. The CDR3: CASSIEGLPRDPKETQYF. As DNA, the CDR3 is TGTGCCAGTAGTATAGAAGGGCTACCACGGGACCCTAAAGAGACCCAGTACTTC.

J is TRBJ2-1 and V is TRBV7-9, with 7 bases aligning to TRBD2. The V segment lost 5 bases and the J segment 0 bases; nucleotides outside the gene matches: 10. This CDR3 is 17 amino acids long. In germline, CDR1 is SEHNR, CDR2 FQNEAQ (reference sequence). CDR3 in amino acids: CASSHPLGGSSYNEQFF. CDR3 sequence (DNA): TGTGCCAGCAGCCACCCCCTGGGGGGGAGCTCCTACAATGAGCAGTTCTTC.

In DNA, the CDR3 is TGTGCCAGCAGCTTACTCGGGTTCGGGATGGACTATGGCTACACCTTC. Its translation is CASSLLGFGMDYGYTF. The gene calls are TRBV7-9 and TRBJ1-2; D unresolved. The germline gives CDR1 SEHNR, CDR2 FQNEAQ (reference sequence). This CDR3 spans 16 amino acids. The V gene lost 2 bases and the J gene lost 3 bases, with 16 bases spanning the gap.

The chain carries TRBV23-1 and TRBJ1-3; D uncertain. TRBV23-1 is sorted into the ORF group, with uncertain function. The length of the CDR3 is 19 residues. V was pared by 0 bases and J by 0 bases, with 18 bases between. DNA of the CDR3: TGCGCCAGCAGTCAATCGGCAGAAGCGAACCTAAACTCTGGAAACACCATATATTTT. It codes for CASSQSAEANLNSGNTIYF.

The CDR3 sequence: CASSLEGGDTEAFF. The CDR3 nucleotides read TGCGCCAGCAGCTTGGAAGGCGGTGACACTGAAGCTTTCTTT. This chain connects TRBV5-1 to TRBJ1-1; no definite D call. V lost 0 bases and J lost 3, with 9 bases in between. In germline, CDR1 is SGHRS, CDR2 YFSETQ. The CDR3 extends over 14 amino acids.

The chain employs TRBV5-8 and TRBJ1-2; a possible D gene is TRBD1 (6 bases). CDR3 length: 17 residues. V lost 1 base, J lost 6 bases, and 22 bases lay in between. CDR1 and CDR2 from the germline V gene are SGHTS and YDEGEE. The CDR3: CASSLISKTGILDGYTF. CDR3 bases: TGTGCCAGCAGCTTGATTTCTAAAACAGGGATTTTGGATGGCTACACCTTC.

This chain joins TRBV7-2 and TRBJ2-5; no reliable D call. Gene TRBJ2-7 matches the end of the DNA better, so the J call may be wrong. This CDR3 comprises 12 residues. The germline V gene encodes CDR1 SGHTA and CDR2 FQGNSA. Here the CDR3 reads CASSLDPSEQYF. The CDR3 nucleotides are TGTGCCAGCAGCTTAGACCCGAGCGAGCAGTACTTC.

This clone was seen once. The rearrangement joins TRBV9 to TRBJ2-2; maybe TRBD2 (6 bases). Germline loops: CDR1 SGDLS, CDR2 YYNGEE. The CDR3 loop spans 16 amino acids. V shed 6 bases and J shed 1 base, with 16 bases lying between them. The CDR3: CASTLRDSQNTGELFF. CDR3 DNA sequence: TGTGCCAGCACCCTACGGGACTCCCAGAACACCGGGGAGCTGTTTTTT. The full variable domain, rest sourced from reference TRBV9 and TRBJ2-2, is DSGVTQTPKHLITATGQRVTLRCSPRSGDLSVYWYQQSLDQGLQFLIQYYNGEERAKGNILERFSAQQFPDLHSELNLSSLELGDSALYFCASTLRDSQNTGELFFGEGSRLTVL.

This clone occurred once. V gene TRBV5-1 combines with J gene TRBJ1-3; D not resolved. Germline V gene lookup returns CDR1 SGHRS and CDR2 YFSETQ. The ends were cut back, 3 bases at V and 0 bases at J, with 13 bases in the middle. This CDR3 is built from 16 residues. The CDR3 loop reads CASSSNRLSSGNTIYF. The CDR3 DNA sequence: TGCGCCAGCAGCTCTAACCGGCTGAGCTCTGGAAACACCATATATTTT.

The chain has TRBV28 and TRBJ2-6; TRBD2 is a possible D gene (6 bases). Trimming stripped 7 bases from V and 0 bases from J, with 16 bases between. Germline loops: CDR1 MDHEN, CDR2 SYDVKM. CDR3 size: 17 residues. In DNA form, the CDR3 reads TGTGCCAGCAAACGAGCCGGGAGTTTCTCTGGGGCCAACGTCCTGACTTTC. It encodes CASKRAGSFSGANVLTF.

V is TRBV5-1 and J is TRBJ2-2, with D perhaps matching TRBD2 (5 bases). The CDR3 totals 13 residues. Germline CDR1 is SGHRS and CDR2 is YFSETQ. V was clipped by 2 bases and J by 4 bases, with 6 bases between them. The CDR3 nucleotides are TGCGCCAGCAGCTTCGAGGGCACCGGGGAGCTGTTTTTT. Translating it yields CASSFEGTGELFF.

This clone was counted once. The V gene is TRBV5-1, the J gene TRBJ1-1; no reliable D call. V was cut by 0 bases and J by 1 base, with 7 bases left in between. There are 14 residues in the CDR3. Germline CDR1 is SGHRS and CDR2 is YFSETQ. The CDR3 DNA reads as TGCGCCAGCAGCTTGGTGTCGAGGAACACTGAAGCTTTCTTT. Translating gives CASSLVSRNTEAFF.

This clone was detected only a few times. CDR3: CASSLMGSGGDNEQFF. In DNA form, the CDR3 reads TGTGCCAGTAGTCTGATGGGTAGCGGGGGTGACAATGAGCAGTTCTTC. This rearrangement joins TRBV19 to TRBJ2-1; 9 bases agree with TRBD2. Germline loops: CDR1 LNHDA, CDR2 SQIVND (reference sequence). The CDR3 contains 16 residues. Trimming cost V 5 bases and J 5 bases; bases outside gene matches: 10.

This rearrangement joins TRBV7-8 to TRBJ1-5; 7 positions match TRBD1. V lost 2 bases, J lost 5 bases, and 3 bases stayed unmatched. This CDR3 is 14 amino acids long. Germline V gene lookup returns CDR1 SGHVS and CDR2 FQNEAQ. This CDR3 reads CASSLRQGDQPQHF. The CDR3 bases are TGTGCCAGCAGCTTAAGGCAGGGGGATCAGCCCCAGCATTTT.

The V and J genes are TRBV7-9 and TRBJ1-6; 10 positions agree with TRBD1. CDR1 is SEHNR, CDR2 FQNEAQ, per germline (reference sequence). The CDR3 is 15 residues long. J lost 12 bases, V lost 1 base, and 6 bases had no gene match. CDR3 in DNA: TGTGCCAGCAGCTTAGAAAGGGACAGGGGACGACCCCTCCACTTT. This gives the protein CASSLERDRGRPLHF.

This chain connects TRBV5-1 to TRBJ2-1, with D possibly matching TRBD2 (5 bases). V lost 5 bases to trimming and J lost 5 bases, with 14 bases between them. The CDR3 is 14 amino acids. Germline V lookup: CDR1 SGHRS, CDR2 YFSETQ. The CDR3 coding sequence is TGCGCCAGCAGGTCCGTCGAGGGTCACAATGAGCAGTTCTTC. Protein: CASRSVEGHNEQFF.

J is TRBJ2-3 and V is TRBV5-1; possible D gene TRBD2, 5 bases. From germline, CDR1 is SGHRS and CDR2 YFSETQ. This CDR3 is 15 amino acids long. Between the trimmed V and J ends, which lost 0 bases and 1 base, there was a span of 9 bases. CDR3 sequence: CASSLASSGTDTQYF. Here the CDR3 DNA reads TGCGCCAGCAGCTTGGCTAGCAGTGGCACAGATACGCAGTATTTT.

The rearrangement links TRBV4-2 to TRBJ1-2; perhaps TRBD1 as D (5 bases). This CDR3 has 15 residues. CDR1 is LGHNA and CDR2 is YNFKEQ in the germline V gene. V was cut by 7 bases and J by 4 bases, with 19 bases left in between. The CDR3 sequence is CASTPGRGSSYGYTF. CDR3 in DNA: TGTGCCAGCACCCCCGGGAGGGGAAGTAGCTATGGCTACACCTTC.